The 30 T cell receptor beta chains given below trace back to one sample, sequenced in a study of blood T cell repertoires in COVID-19. Clones were read by immunoSEQ multiplex PCR, and TCRdb kept only the in-frame ones, dropping some. The table records 150,000 or so clones, approximately 82% of them present only once. The sequenced sample was PBMCs or T cells enriched from blood (not recorded which). The receptors were sampled from a man aged 55 to 70 who had recovered from COVID-19.

The chain couples TRBV21-1 to TRBJ2-3; the table's D gene call, TRBD2, was not cross checked with the DNA. TRBV21-1 is an annotated pseudogene. The CDR3 sequence is 20 residues long. The CDR3 spells CASSKVGGTGRPVGTDTQYF. The DNA of the CDR3 is TGTGCCAGCAGCAAAGTCGGGGGGACGGGGCGACCTGTGGGCACAGATACGCAGTATTTT.

This chain uses TRBV2 with TRBJ2-5; 7 bases match TRBD2. There are 15 residues in the CDR3. The germline V gene encodes CDR1 SNHLY and CDR2 FYNNEI. The trim removed 4 bases at V and 2 bases at J, leaving 7 bases unmatched. The CDR3 DNA reads TGTGCCAGCAGTGTCGGCTCGGGGGGACAAGAGACCCAGTACTTC. This sequence encodes CASSVGSGGQETQYF.

This chain uses TRBV11-2 with TRBJ2-7, with D possibly TRBD1 on 5 matching bases. The CDR3 runs to 14 residues. Trimming took off 8 bases at V and 0 bases at J, with 14 bases between the two ends. Germline assignment: CDR1 SGHAT and CDR2 FQNNGV. The CDR3, as DNA: TGTGCCAGCCGCAACCCCACAGGCTCCTACGAGCAGTACTTC. Amino acids: CASRNPTGSYEQYF.

Only a few counts were recorded for this clone. As DNA, the CDR3 is TGTGCCAGCAGCACCAGGGGGTATGACAATGAGCAGTTCTTC. The encoded protein is CASSTRGYDNEQFF. The rearrangement links TRBV7-2 to TRBJ2-1; 7 positions agree with TRBD1. Germline CDR1 and CDR2: SGHTA and FQGNSA. The V gene end was trimmed by 5 bases and the J gene end by 5 bases; junction bases not matched to a gene: 6. This CDR3 has 14 residues. Full variable domain (missing parts from reference TRBV7-2 and TRBJ2-1): GAGVSQSPSNKVTEKGKDVELRCDPISGHTALYWYRQSLGQGLEFLIYFQGNSAPDKSGLPSDRFSAERTGGSVSTLTIQRTQQEDSAVYLCASSTRGYDNEQFFGPGTRLTVL.

V and J are TRBV5-4 and TRBJ2-3, with TRBD2 matching over 9 bases. Germline CDR1 reads SGHNT; CDR2 reads YYREEE (reference sequence). The J segment lost 13 bases and the V segment lost 5 bases, leaving 17 bases of the junction unmatched. The CDR3 is 15 residues long. The CDR3 is CASRLPAGSGRKKYF. DNA of the CDR3: TGTGCCAGCAGGCTCCCAGCGGGTAGCGGGAGAAAAAAGTATTTT.

V is TRBV4-1 and J is TRBJ1-4, with TRBD1 matching over 9 bases. The V gene's germline CDR1 is MGHRA and CDR2 YSYEKL. The CDR3 totals 19 residues. Unmatched junction bases numbered 12, after V lost 0 bases and J lost 4 bases. CDR3 in DNA: TGCGCCAGCAGCCAAGAAGCCGGGACAGGGACCCCTTTTAATGAAAAACTGTTTTTT. It translates to CASSQEAGTGTPFNEKLFF.

This sequence joins TRBV7-2 and TRBJ1-2, with D possibly matching TRBD1 (6 bases). Germline CDR1 reads SGHTA; CDR2 reads FQGNSA. V was clipped by 4 bases and J by 5 bases, with 14 bases between them. The CDR3 covers 14 residues. Here the CDR3 DNA reads TGTGCCAGCAGCTCAGCAGGGGCTGGATATGGCTACACCTTC. Protein: CASSSAGAGYGYTF.

The rearrangement joins TRBV11-2 to TRBJ1-1; D is perhaps TRBD1 (6 bases). The CDR3 is made up of 13 amino acids. Trimming pared 0 bases from V and 9 bases from J, leaving 11 bases between. Germline V gives CDR1 SGHAT, CDR2 FQNNGV. CDR3 DNA sequence: TGTGCCAGCAGCTTAGAACGATGGGGGCAAGCTTTCTTT. Its protein product is CASSLERWGQAFF.

The chain uses TRBV15 and TRBJ2-5; D is uncertain. The CDR3 loop spans 15 amino acids. Trimming took 5 bases from V and 2 from J, leaving 15 bases between them. Germline-derived CDR1 and CDR2 are LNHNV and YYDKDF (reference sequence). The CDR3 DNA sequence: TGTGCCACCAGCGGCATGGTAACGGGTCAAGAGACCCAGTACTTC. This codes for CATSGMVTGQETQYF.

The chain recombines TRBV10-3 with TRBJ2-3; a weak D match, TRBD2 (6 bases). Per germline, CDR1 ENHRY and CDR2 SYGVKD. The CDR3 totals 15 residues. Trimming shortened V by 8 bases and J by 6 bases, and 21 bases separated the two germline ends. In DNA form, the CDR3 reads TGTGCCATCTCAGACCGGACTACGGGGTGGGATACGCAGTATTTT. This translates into CAISDRTTGWDTQYF.

This clone was seen more than once but under ten times. The chain couples TRBV11-2 to TRBJ1-6; D call uncertain. The CDR3 totals 12 residues. In germline, CDR1 is SGHAT, CDR2 FQNNGV. The V and J ends lost 2 bases and 11 bases respectively, with 7 bases between them. CDR3 nucleotide sequence: TGTGCCAGCAGCTTACTTGAGCCACCCCTCCACTTT. This gives the protein CASSLLEPPLHF.

This chain uses TRBV28 with TRBJ1-5; D might be TRBD1 (5 bases). This CDR3 is 17 amino acids long. The germline V gene encodes CDR1 MDHEN and CDR2 SYDVKM. The ends were cut back, 6 bases at V and 1 base at J, with 19 bases in the middle. CDR3 residues: CASREIQGIESNQPQHF. The CDR3 DNA follows: TGTGCCAGCAGAGAGATCCAGGGTATTGAGAGCAATCAGCCCCAGCATTTT.

The V and J genes are TRBV2 and TRBJ2-4, with 8 positions matching TRBD1. Looked up from germline, CDR1 is SNHLY and CDR2 is FYNNEI. V was clipped by 3 bases and J by 7 bases; unmatched bases: 11. This CDR3 is 16 amino acids long. The CDR3 DNA reads TGTGCCAGCAGTGAGGCTCGGACAGGGCCGGTGAACATTCAGTACTTC. Amino acids: CASSEARTGPVNIQYF.

The J gene is TRBJ2-7, the V gene TRBV3-1 (or the pseudogene TRBV3-2); D remains ambiguous. The CDR3 loop spans 14 amino acids. Germline V gives CDR1 LGHDT, CDR2 YNNKEL (reference sequence). Trimming removed 2 bases at V and 2 bases at J, with 10 bases between. As DNA, the CDR3 is TGTGCCAGCAGCCAAAACCTAGGAACCTACGAGCAGTACTTC. This translates into CASSQNLGTYEQYF.

This chain joins TRBV5-1 and TRBJ2-5; 7 bases line up with TRBD2. The CDR3 is 16 residues long. The ends lost 3 bases at V and 2 bases at J; junction bases unmatched: 10. Looked up from germline, CDR1 is SGHRS and CDR2 is YFSETQ. This chain's CDR3 is CASSSDGRGGQETQYF. CDR3 DNA: TGCGCCAGCAGCTCGGACGGTCGCGGGGGTCAAGAGACCCAGTACTTC. The variable domain in full, with the rest retrieved from reference TRBV5-1 and TRBJ2-5, is KAGVTQTPRYLIKTRGQQVTLSCSPISGHRSVSWYQQTPGQGLQFLFEYFSETQRNKGNFPGRFSGRQFSNSRSEMNVSTLELGDSALYLCASSSDGRGGQETQYFGPGTRLLVL.

This clone was observed a few times. This chain connects TRBV28 to TRBJ1-6, with a tentative D call TRBD1 (6 bases). This CDR3 is built from 15 residues. Per the germline V gene, CDR1 is MDHEN and CDR2 is SYDVKM. V was shortened by 7 bases and J by 7 bases, with 17 bases between the two germline ends. Here the CDR3 reads CASNLGASGNSPLHF. The CDR3 DNA reads as TGTGCCAGCAACCTGGGGGCATCGGGGAATTCACCCCTCCACTTT. The entire variable domain, with the rest obtained from reference TRBV28 and TRBJ1-6, is as follows: DVKVTQSSRYLVKRTGEKVFLECVQDMDHENMFWYRQDPGLGLRLIYFSYDVKMKEKGDIPEGYSVSREKKERFSLILESASTNQTSMYLCASNLGASGNSPLHFGNGTRLTVT.

V is TRBV21-1 and J is TRBJ1-6; TRBD1 was called by the table and not checked on the DNA. TRBV21-1 is given as a pseudogene. This CDR3 has 19 amino acids. In DNA, the CDR3 is TGTGCCAGCAGCCCTTACGTGGACAGGCCGAGCTCCTATAATTCACCCCTCCACTTT. Amino acids: CASSPYVDRPSSYNSPLHF.

The gene calls are TRBV12-3 or TRBV12-4 and TRBJ2-1, with D perhaps matching TRBD1 (5 bases). Trimming cost V 4 bases and J 15 bases, with 13 bases left between them. The CDR3 length is 11 residues. The CDR3 DNA sequence: TGTGCCAGCAGTTCCGTAGGGGCGTGGTTCTTC. Its protein product is CASSSVGAWFF.

This chain joins TRBV15 and TRBJ1-1; no reliable D call. Germline V lookup: CDR1 LNHNV, CDR2 YYDKDF (reference sequence). The CDR3 consists of 14 residues. Trimming removed 1 base from V and 3 bases from J, with 9 bases in between. DNA of the CDR3: TGTGCCACCAGCAGAGTGGTCCAGGACACTGAAGCTTTCTTT. Its translation: CATSRVVQDTEAFF.

This chain joins TRBV3-1 (or the pseudogene TRBV3-2) and TRBJ1-2; no clear D. From germline, CDR1 is LGHDT and CDR2 YNNKEL (reference sequence). V was shortened by 0 bases and J by 10 bases, with 6 bases between the two germline ends. The CDR3 has 11 amino acids. The CDR3, as DNA: TGTGCCAGCAGCCAAGAGGGCCCCTACACCTTC. It codes for CASSQEGPYTF.

V and J are TRBV28 and TRBJ1-2; TRBD1 is a possible D gene (5 bases). Germline assignment: CDR1 MDHEN and CDR2 SYDVKM. V lost 2 bases to trimming and J lost 5 bases, with 12 bases between them. This CDR3 has 14 residues. The CDR3 coding sequence is TGTGCCAGCAGTTTAGCGGGGCAATCATATGGCTACACCTTC. Its protein is CASSLAGQSYGYTF.

The chain is built from TRBV5-4 and TRBJ1-1, with D perhaps TRBD1 (6 bases). Germline-derived CDR1 and CDR2 are SGHNT and YYREEE (reference sequence). V was trimmed by 2 bases and J by 3 bases, leaving 8 bases between them. This CDR3 spans 13 amino acids. This CDR3 reads CASSLGGDTEAFF. CDR3 bases: TGTGCCAGCAGCTTAGGGGGAGACACTGAAGCTTTCTTT. Combining the CDR3 with reference TRBV5-4 and TRBJ1-1 gives the whole variable domain ETGVTQSPTHLIKTRGQQVTLRCSSQSGHNTVSWYQQALGQGPQFIFQYYREEENGRGNFPPRFSGLQFPNYSSELNVNALELDDSALYLCASSLGGDTEAFFGQGTRLTVV.

The chain carries TRBV2 and TRBJ2-1; the match to TRBD2 covers 10 bases. The V gene's germline CDR1 is SNHLY and CDR2 FYNNEI. V shed 4 bases and J 8 bases; nucleotides not matched to a gene: 8. This CDR3 is built from 15 residues. The CDR3 reads CASSGLAGGIDEQFF. The DNA of the CDR3 is TGTGCCAGCAGTGGATTAGCGGGGGGCATCGATGAGCAGTTCTTC.

A single count supports this clone. The CDR3 sequence is CASSYSSGSGANVLTF. The CDR3 DNA reads TGTGCCAGCAGTTACTCCTCGGGCTCTGGGGCCAACGTCCTGACTTTC. This chain joins TRBV6-6 and TRBJ2-6, with D hard to call. CDR1 MNHNY and CDR2 SVGAGI come from the germline V gene (reference sequence). This CDR3 spans 16 amino acids. V was trimmed by 0 bases and J by 0 bases, leaving 6 bases between them.

This chain joins TRBV28 and TRBJ1-5; D is possibly TRBD1 (5 bases). CDR1 and CDR2 from the germline V gene are MDHEN and SYDVKM. Trimming cost V 6 bases and J 2 bases, with 14 bases left between them. This CDR3 is built from 15 residues. CDR3: CASRPGGAGNQPQHF. The CDR3 DNA reads as TGTGCCAGCAGACCCGGCGGGGCAGGCAATCAGCCCCAGCATTTT.

The rearrangement links TRBV7-8 to TRBJ2-1; D is unresolved. The CDR3 runs to 14 residues. CDR1 and CDR2 (germline): SGHVS, FQNEAQ. The V end lost 1 base, the J end lost 6 bases, and 10 bases lay between the germline ends. The CDR3 sequence: CASSLGSEFNEQFF. As DNA, the CDR3 is TGTGCCAGCAGCTTAGGCTCAGAATTCAATGAGCAGTTCTTC.

The chain couples TRBV3-1 (or the pseudogene TRBV3-2) to TRBJ2-2; tentatively, D is TRBD2 (5 bases). V lost 5 bases and J lost 5, with 18 bases in between. The CDR3 spans 16 residues. Germline CDR1 and CDR2: LGHDT and YNNKEL (reference sequence). Here the CDR3 reads CASSSRLAGGTGELFF. For the CDR3, the DNA is TGTGCCAGCAGCTCCAGGCTGGCGGGCGGTACCGGGGAGCTGTTTTTT.

The V and J genes are TRBV7-8 and TRBJ2-7; 7 bases map to TRBD1. Germline values: CDR1 SGHVS, CDR2 FQNEAQ. The CDR3 runs to 15 residues. With 5 bases clipped from V and 5 bases from J, the junction kept 12 bases outside the gene matches. CDR3 sequence (DNA): TGTGCCAGCAGCCCTCATGAGACAGGGTTCGACGAGCAGTACTTC. This translates into CASSPHETGFDEQYF.

This rearrangement joins TRBV27 to TRBJ2-1; weak D call: TRBD2 (5 bases). Per the germline V gene, CDR1 is MNHEY and CDR2 is SMNVEV (reference sequence). The CDR3 length is 15 residues. V lost 2 bases and J lost 3, with 11 bases in between. CDR3 sequence reads: CASSLKRGYYNEQFF. CDR3 nucleotide sequence: TGTGCCAGCAGTTTAAAGCGAGGGTACTACAATGAGCAGTTCTTC.

J is TRBJ2-3 and V is TRBV6-5; 11 bases line up with TRBD2. The germline V gene encodes CDR1 MNHEY and CDR2 SVGAGI. There are 15 residues in the CDR3. V shed 4 bases and J 1 base; nucleotides not matched to a gene: 1. The CDR3 reads CASSSGLAGTDTQYF. DNA of the CDR3: TGTGCCAGCAGTTCGGGACTAGCGGGCACAGATACGCAGTATTTT.